This T cell receptor (beta chain) derives from a study of shared clonotypes between healthy human individuals. The study, taken as a whole, reports: Rarefaction exposed incomplete sorted-subset sequencing despite large depth.

TCRdb's table, derived via immunoSEQ multiplex PCR, lists solely in-frame clones and lacks some. Of roughly 810,000 clones in the sample, about 96% were seen once. Concerning this clone: Its antigen is unknown.

Looked up from germline, CDR1 is MNHEY and CDR2 is SMNVEV (reference sequence). Trimming stripped 6 bases from V and 0 bases from J, with 12 bases between. The CDR3 has 15 residues. Terminally differentiated effector memory CD45RA+ cells were excluded from the naive CD8 cells, which were CD45RO-negative and positively selected for CCR7. This sequence was found in a man aged 30 to 39 in good health. Sequencing was carried out using naive CD8+ T cells sorted from blood. The J gene is TRBJ2-1, the V gene TRBV27, with D perhaps TRBD1 (6 bases). The CDR3 region has the DNA TGTGCCAGCAGATGGACAGTCAGCTCCTACAATGAGCAGTTCTTC. Its protein product is CASRWTVSSYNEQFF.